One and the same sample provided the 20 T cell receptor beta chains below, sequenced in a study of identical twins. TCRdb recomputed calls from the 5' RACE reads with MiXCR, one row per CDR3 protein. The sample includes hundreds of thousands of distinct CDR3 sequences, over 15% of them seen just once. The data were also submitted as part of a second study, on T cells expressing NK-cell markers.

The sample was PBMCs. Receptors originate from a woman aged 18-30 years in good health.

This clonotype was seen more than once but under ten times. This chain links TRBV20-1 with TRBJ2-3, with a tentative D call TRBD2 (6 bases). Between the trimmed V and J ends, which lost 0 bases and 5 bases, there was a span of 12 bases. The CDR3 length is 14 residues. CDR1 DFQATT and CDR2 SNEGSKA come from the germline V gene (reference sequence). For the CDR3, the DNA is TGCAGTGCTAGAGATTCGAGGAGGGGAGATACGCAGTATTTT. This translates into CSARDSRRGDTQYF.

This clonotype occurred many times. J is TRBJ2-6 and V is TRBV5-1, with D unclear. V was trimmed by 4 bases and J by 2 bases, leaving 13 bases between them. The CDR3 runs to 16 residues. Germline values: CDR1 SGHRS, CDR2 YFSETQ. CDR3 bases: TGCGCCAGCAGCGATACAGTGAATACTGGGGCCAACGTCCTGACTTTC. It encodes CASSDTVNTGANVLTF.

This chain uses TRBV10-3 with TRBJ1-5, with TRBD1 matching 9 bases. CDR3 length: 14 amino acids. V was clipped by 10 bases and J by 3 bases; unmatched bases: 7. CDR1 is ENHRY, CDR2 SYGVKD, per germline. The CDR3 region is CASRDRVDNQPQHF. The CDR3 nucleotides are TGTGCCAGCCGGGACAGGGTTGACAATCAGCCCCAGCATTTT.

V usage is TRBV19 and J usage is TRBJ2-7; 9 nucleotides line up with TRBD2. Trimming at V came to 5 bases and at J to 4 bases, leaving 12 bases not matched to a gene. The V gene's germline CDR1 is LNHDA and CDR2 SQIVND (reference sequence). The CDR3 is 16 amino acids. The CDR3: CASSPRTSAKVYEQYF. The CDR3, as DNA: TGTGCCAGTAGTCCACGGACTAGCGCGAAAGTGTACGAGCAGTACTTC.

This clonotype was detected a few times. This sequence joins TRBV20-1 and TRBJ1-1; the D is unclear. The V end was cut by 0 bases, the J end by 3 bases, with 8 bases between. This CDR3 has 13 residues. From germline, CDR1 is DFQATT and CDR2 SNEGSKA (reference sequence). DNA of the CDR3: TGCAGTGCTAGAGACCGGAGGGACACTGAAGCTTTCTTT. Protein: CSARDRRDTEAFF.

This clonotype was seen only a few times. The chain carries TRBV12-3 or TRBV12-4 and TRBJ2-5; 9 bases match TRBD1. The CDR3 covers 14 residues. Trimming at V came to 5 bases and at J to 4 bases, leaving 5 bases not matched to a gene. CDR3: CASSPRGQGETQYF. The CDR3 bases are TGTGCCAGCAGTCCGAGGGGACAGGGAGAGACCCAGTACTTC.

The chain combines TRBV12-3 or TRBV12-4 with TRBJ2-7; 12 bases map to TRBD1. The trim removed 3 bases at V and 2 bases at J, leaving 8 bases unmatched. The CDR3 contains 17 residues. The CDR3 sequence: CASSFRTGTGGTYEQYF. DNA for the CDR3: TGTGCCAGCAGTTTCAGGACCGGGACAGGGGGCACCTACGAGCAGTACTTC.

The V and J genes are TRBV6-1 and TRBJ1-1; perhaps TRBD1 as D (5 bases). Germline values: CDR1 MNHNS, CDR2 SASEGT. The CDR3 covers 13 residues. V was shortened by 7 bases and J by 1 base, with 10 bases between the two germline ends. The DNA of the CDR3 is TGTGCCAGCATGGTGGGGGGGAACACTGAAGCTTTCTTT. Translating it yields CASMVGGNTEAFF.

The CDR3 protein is CASSWTLSEQYF. The CDR3 coding sequence is TGTGCCAGCAGTTGGACTCTCTCCGAGCAGTACTTC. The chain has TRBV3-1 and TRBJ2-7; tentative D call: TRBD2 (5 bases). Germline CDR1 and CDR2: LGHDT and YNNKEL (reference sequence). This CDR3 spans 12 amino acids. V shed 6 bases and J shed 6 bases, with 12 bases lying between them.

This clonotype has a handful of counts. The genes are TRBV10-3 and TRBJ1-6; D may be TRBD1 (5 bases). Germline CDR1 reads ENHRY; CDR2 reads SYGVKD. This CDR3 has 15 amino acids. The V end lost 2 bases, the J end lost 13 bases, and 18 bases lay between the germline ends. CDR3 sequence: CAISEHNRQPLPLHF. CDR3 coding DNA: TGTGCCATCAGTGAGCACAACCGACAGCCTTTGCCCCTCCACTTT.

The genes are TRBV10-3 and TRBJ1-2; D is possibly TRBD1 (5 bases). This CDR3 spans 13 amino acids. Germline CDR1 reads ENHRY; CDR2 reads SYGVKD. The germline V and J ends were trimmed by 8 bases and 3 bases, with 13 bases remaining between them. This CDR3 is CAIGAGVDYGYTF. The CDR3 region has the DNA TGTGCCATCGGGGCGGGGGTGGACTATGGCTACACCTTC.

The chain has TRBV12-3 or TRBV12-4 and TRBJ2-1; D remains ambiguous. Trimming took 5 bases from V and 9 from J, leaving 14 bases between them. The CDR3 consists of 13 residues. The CDR3 loop reads CASSPNGVGEQFF. The CDR3 DNA reads TGTGCCAGCAGTCCAAATGGTGTAGGTGAGCAGTTCTTC.

This sequence joins TRBV20-1 and TRBJ1-6; 11 nucleotides agree with TRBD1. The CDR3 has 17 amino acids. The germline V gene has CDR1 DFQATT and CDR2 SNEGSKA (reference sequence). V lost 6 bases, J lost 0 bases, and 7 bases stayed unmatched. CDR3 region: CSARDRGDSSYNSPLHF. CDR3 nucleotides: TGCAGTGCAAGGGACAGGGGGGATAGCTCCTATAATTCACCCCTCCACTTT.

The chain has TRBV20-1 and TRBJ2-1, with 12 bases lining up with TRBD2. CDR1 is DFQATT and CDR2 is SNEGSKA in the germline V gene (reference sequence). V was clipped by 5 bases and J by 6 bases; unmatched bases: 8. CDR3 size: 15 residues. The CDR3 region is CSAPSGGALGNEQFF. The CDR3 DNA reads as TGCAGTGCTCCTAGCGGGGGGGCCCTTGGCAATGAGCAGTTCTTC.

On this clonotype itself: An end of the junction does not agree with germline; a read error may underlie this. The chain recombines TRBV7-9 with TRBJ1-2; the D gene is possibly TRBD1 (5 bases). The CDR3 runs to 9 residues. CDR1 is SEHNR, CDR2 FQNEAQ, per germline (reference sequence). CDR3 sequence (DNA): TGTGCCAGCAGCACGCGAGGGGACTTC. Its protein is CASSTRGDF. Together with reference TRBV7-9 and TRBJ1-2, the CDR3 gives the full variable domain: DTGVSQNPRHKITKRGQNVTFRCDPISEHNRLYWYRQTLGQGPEFLTYFQNEAQLEKSRLLSDRFSAERPKGSFSTLEIQRTEQGDSAMYLCASSTRGDFGSGTRLTVV.

The gene calls are TRBV5-1 and TRBJ1-2; TRBD1 is a possible D gene (6 bases). Germline assignment: CDR1 SGHRS and CDR2 YFSETQ. The CDR3 loop spans 12 amino acids. V shed 4 bases and J shed 13 bases, with 17 bases lying between them. CDR3 coding DNA: TGCGCCAGCAGCATAGGGACAACGCATGGCACCTTC. As protein: CASSIGTTHGTF.

The gene calls are TRBV14 and TRBJ2-3; D is unresolved. Between the trimmed V and J ends, which lost 1 base and 0 bases, there was a span of 8 bases. The CDR3 is 15 amino acids. CDR1 and CDR2 (germline): SGHDN, FVKESK. The DNA of the CDR3 is TGTGCCAGCAGCCAAGTTCGAGCTAGCACAGATACGCAGTATTTT. Amino acids: CASSQVRASTDTQYF.

The sample holds a few counts of this clonotype. V usage is TRBV7-9 and J usage is TRBJ2-3; no clear D gene. The germline V and J ends were trimmed by 4 bases and 2 bases, with 13 bases remaining between them. The CDR3 loop spans 15 amino acids. The V gene's germline CDR1 is SEHNR and CDR2 FQNEAQ (reference sequence). This chain's CDR3 is CASSSQHQATDTQYF. The CDR3 nucleotides are TGTGCCAGCAGCTCACAGCATCAGGCCACAGATACGCAGTATTTT.

The V and J genes are TRBV20-1 and TRBJ2-1; D is unclear. Germline V gene data show CDR1 as DFQATT and CDR2 as SNEGSKA (reference sequence). This CDR3 spans 13 amino acids. Trimming pared 5 bases from V and 3 bases from J, leaving 11 bases between. In nucleotides, the CDR3 is TGCAGTGCTCCCGGTCTTCGCTACAATGAGCAGTTCTTC. Translation: CSAPGLRYNEQFF.

The V gene is TRBV12-3 or TRBV12-4, the J gene TRBJ2-1; 7 nucleotides align to TRBD2. V lost 3 bases, J lost 9 bases, and 11 bases stayed unmatched. This CDR3 region has 15 residues. CDR3 region: CASSFGGSNSAEQFF. The CDR3 bases are TGTGCCAGCAGTTTCGGCGGGAGTAACTCAGCTGAGCAGTTCTTC.